The entry that follows covers one T cell receptor beta chain sequence. The CDR3 consists of 16 residues. Germline lookup yields CDR1 WNHNN and CDR2 SYGVQD (reference sequence). The V and J ends lost 6 bases and 6 bases, in that order; junction bases with no gene match: 15. The sample comes from a study of radiation and T cells in renal cell carcinoma. The table came from immunoSEQ multiplex PCR; TCRdb's copy has only in-frame clones and leaves some out. The table includes 160,000 or so clones, roughly 90% detected once. Time point given: blood 2 weeks post-SBRT. Treatment in this sample: 15 Gy SBRT to primary tumor, nephrectomy 4 weeks later.

This rearrangement joins TRBV10-1 to TRBJ1-2; 8 nucleotides agree with TRBD1. The sequence was obtained from a woman in her fifties or sixties with renal cell carcinoma. The material was blood, obtained from a patient whose treatment included radiotherapy and nephrectomy. DNA of the CDR3: TGCGCCAGCAGCTCCCGAGACAGGGGTGGTTATGATGGCTACACCTTC. The encoded protein is CASSSRDRGGYDGYTF.